This record covers a single T cell receptor (beta chain). Original handling: Quantification of nucleated cells was approximated via reference gene primer amplification. Libraries were prepared by immunoSEQ multiplex PCR; TCRdb keeps only in-frame clonotypes and omits some of them. Clone size and the V and J calls come from that table; the DNA yielded D and trimming. The sample includes around 220,000 clones, 79% of them seen just once. The sample is drawn from a study of blood T cell repertoires in COVID-19. Study as a whole: PBMCs, B-cell-depleted T cells, or T cells were the source of the cDNA or gDNA that made up the material.

This CDR3 contains 15 residues. Germline V gene data show CDR1 as SEHNR and CDR2 as FQNEAQ (reference sequence). Losses at the gene ends were 5 bases for V and 0 bases for J; bases not matched to a gene: 6. The sequence derives from a woman between 35 and 50 years old with active or convalescent COVID-19. V usage is TRBV7-9 and J usage is TRBJ2-5; 7 bases map to TRBD1. The material sequenced was peripheral blood. The CDR3 sequence is CASSQTGKYQETQYF. DNA for the CDR3: TGTGCCAGCAGCCAGACAGGGAAGTACCAAGAGACCCAGTACTTC. Filled out from reference TRBV7-9 and TRBJ2-5, the complete variable domain reads DTGVSQNPRHKITKRGQNVTFRCDPISEHNRLYWYRQTLGQGPEFLTYFQNEAQLEKSRLLSDRFSAERPKGSFSTLEIQRTEQGDSAMYLCASSQTGKYQETQYFGPGTRLLVL.